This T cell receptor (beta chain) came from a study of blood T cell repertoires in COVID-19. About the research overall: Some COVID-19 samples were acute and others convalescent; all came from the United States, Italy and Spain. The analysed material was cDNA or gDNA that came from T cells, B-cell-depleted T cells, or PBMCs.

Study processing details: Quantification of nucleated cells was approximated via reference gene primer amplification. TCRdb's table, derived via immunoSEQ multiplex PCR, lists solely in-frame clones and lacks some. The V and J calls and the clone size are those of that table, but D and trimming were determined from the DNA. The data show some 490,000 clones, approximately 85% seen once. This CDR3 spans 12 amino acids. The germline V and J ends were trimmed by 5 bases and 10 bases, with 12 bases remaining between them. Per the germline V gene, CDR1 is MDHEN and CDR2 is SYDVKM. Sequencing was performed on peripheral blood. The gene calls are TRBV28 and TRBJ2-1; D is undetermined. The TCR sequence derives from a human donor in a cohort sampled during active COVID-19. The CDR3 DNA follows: TGTGCCAGCAGTCTTCGATGGGCCGAGCAGTTCTTC. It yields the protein CASSLRWAEQFF.